This entry is about one TCR beta chain. This clone was recorded once. No antigen is known for it. The record has no base qualities; no much larger clone is one base away. Unmatched junction bases come to 12, with V trimmed by 0 bases and J by 8 bases. CDR1 and CDR2 are read off the germline V gene (reference sequence) as LNHDA and SQIVND. From the cysteine up to the phenylalanine, the CDR3 has a length of 17 residues. Only the CDR3 DNA is retained, 51 bases long and in frame from the first base. This record belongs to a study of PD-L1 blockade in urothelial cancer (dated by TCRdb to 2017 to 2019). Describing the broader study: Therapy was started in about 2014 for all patients, and atezolizumab 1,200 mg was administered intravenously every 3 weeks. About 85% of the 29 patients were identified as males with urothelial cancer of bladder origin, and a prior smoking history was reported by 18 of 29 patients. An ECOG performance status of 0 or 1 was recorded for the patients, and 0 to 3 prior chemotherapy regimens had been received by the patients. Blood samples were analyzed 3 weeks after the start of treatment (second dose) and 6 weeks after the start of treatment. Blood samples yielded a median of around 130,000 T cells and tens of thousands of unique TCRs, with median clonality 0.080. Somatic, immune and clinical correlates of response to PD-L1 blockade with atezolizumab in urothelial cancer were the focus of an exploratory multi-omic analysis. Pretreatment tumor samples, along with matched peripheral blood serially collected before and after atezolizumab treatment, were subjected to TCR sequencing. Durable clinical benefit was defined as progression-free survival longer than 6 months, and TCR features were also tested against progression-free and overall survival. In the same patients who had TCR sequencing, pretreatment tumors also underwent whole exome sequencing and RNA sequencing. Durable clinical benefit was achieved by nine patients but not by the remaining 20. Approximately 29 patients had pretreatment blood TCR-seq, around 25 had at least one posttreatment blood collection, and around 25 had tumor TCR-seq. Overall study results and their limits: A pretreatment peripheral blood TCR clonality below the median was linked to improved progression-free and overall survival. Because the sample size was small (n = 29) and many of the analyses were exploratory, the results are meant to be hypothesis-generating. Greater expansion of tumor-associated TCR clones in peripheral blood 3 weeks after the start of treatment was observed in patients with durable benefit (n of about 21, p = 0.022).

To estimate absolute template abundance from read counts, synthetic TCR analog templates were spiked into each PCR. The immunoSEQ assay was used to amplify TCRbeta CDR3 regions from genomic DNA with bias-controlled V and J gene primers. Rearranged TCRbeta segments were sequenced at approximately 20X coverage. From the authors' description of their analysis: Sequencing errors were corrected by clustering and CDR3s were annotated against IMGT to assign V, D and J genes. Out-of-frame and stop-codon sequences were excluded, and only productive TCRbeta rearrangements were used in downstream analyses. Clonality was calculated as one minus the Shannon entropy normalized by the log of the number of unique productive sequences. Fisher's exact test with Benjamini-Hochberg correction, at a threshold of adjusted p below 0.01, was used to find clones that differed between time points or between blood and tumor. TCRdb provides this immuneACCESS table in a form limited to in-frame rearrangements. Some clones are lacking; in checked studies, under half of them reflect an unresolved V gene, and why the rest are absent is not known. D and trimming were read from the DNA, whereas the V and J calls and clone size are those reported in that table. The sample table records 87,000 or so clones; 84% of these occur just once. In total, the top ten clones hold over 2% of the sample.

The sample's time point, from its label and the paper: pretreatment peripheral blood. A cohort of about 31 patients with locally advanced or metastatic urothelial carcinoma, treated at Memorial Sloan Kettering on a trial protocol, was included. Peripheral blood mononuclear cells were collected pretreatment and during treatment, at between 1 and 8 total time points per patient. The Qiagen DNeasy Blood extraction kit was used to purify genomic DNA from total PBMCs and tumor samples. Collected pretreatment and during treatment, PBMCs were isolated and stored as previously described. This receptor was taken from a man in his 60s with urothelial cancer. The chain joins TRBV19 to TRBJ1-5, with 8 bases aligning to TRBD1. The input for sequencing was PBMCs, taken around atezolizumab (anti-PD-L1) treatment. The CDR3 here reads CASSIDSPTGVRKPQHF. The DNA sequence reads TGTGCCAGTAGTATAGATTCTCCGACAGGGGTTCGTAAGCCCCAGCATTTT.